The 31 T cell receptor beta chains below all came from one sample that was sequenced in a study of blood T cell repertoires in COVID-19. Clones were sequenced by immunoSEQ multiplex PCR, and TCRdb holds only the in-frame ones, with some missing. The data contain 52,000 or so clones, about 91% of them seen just once; the ten biggest clones take up approximately 3.6%. What was sequenced was peripheral blood. Every receptor here comes from a man in his forties with COVID-19, enrolled during active disease.

The V and J genes are TRBV11-3 and TRBJ2-7; 8 nucleotides line up with TRBD2. The CDR3 totals 11 residues. After removal of 8 bases from V and 3 bases from J, the junction contained 0 bases not matched to a gene. Germline V gene sequence: CDR1 SGHNT, CDR2 YENEEA. The CDR3 DNA is TGTGCCAGCGGGACTAGCTACGAGCAGTACTTC. This gives the protein CASGTSYEQYF.

The rearrangement links TRBV25-1 to TRBJ1-1; 7 nucleotides match TRBD1. The V and J ends lost 3 bases and 3 bases, in that order; junction bases with no gene match: 4. The germline V gene has CDR1 MGHDK and CDR2 SYGVNS. The CDR3 consists of 14 residues. In DNA, the CDR3 is TGTGCCAGCAGTGATTATGGGACAGACACTGAAGCTTTCTTT. This codes for CASSDYGTDTEAFF. The complete variable domain, with remaining parts taken from reference TRBV25-1 and TRBJ1-1, reads EADIYQTPRYLVIGTGKKITLECSQTMGHDKMYWYQQDPGMELHLIHYSYGVNSTEKGDLSSESTVSRIRTEHFPLTLESARPSHTSQYLCASSDYGTDTEAFFGQGTRLTVV.

The chain is built from TRBV18 and TRBJ1-6, with D possibly matching TRBD1 (6 bases). Trimming stripped 2 bases from V and 9 bases from J, with 8 bases between. Germline loops: CDR1 KGHSH, CDR2 LQKENI. The CDR3 runs to 13 residues. The DNA for the CDR3 is TGTGCCAGCTCACCAGGGGGCAGTTCACCCCTCCACTTT. This gives the protein CASSPGGSSPLHF.

The chain employs TRBV4-2 and TRBJ2-3, with D uncertain. The CDR3 length is 14 residues. Germline lookup yields CDR1 LGHNA and CDR2 YNFKEQ. The ends were cut back, 0 bases at V and 0 bases at J, with 4 bases in the middle. The CDR3 here is CASSQESSTDTQYF. The CDR3 region has the DNA TGTGCCAGCAGCCAAGAATCTAGCACAGATACGCAGTATTTT.

The rearrangement joins TRBV12-3 or TRBV12-4 to TRBJ2-1; perhaps TRBD2 as D (6 bases). Between the trimmed V and J ends, which lost 9 bases and 2 bases, there was a span of 11 bases. The CDR3 sequence is 13 residues long. CDR3 sequence (DNA): TGTGCCAGTGCGCGGGGTGCCTACAATGAGCAGTTCTTC. The encoded protein is CASARGAYNEQFF.

The genes are TRBV12-5 and TRBJ1-2, with D possibly matching TRBD1 (6 bases). V lost 1 base to trimming and J lost 12 bases, with 18 bases between them. The CDR3 extends over 14 amino acids. Germline loops: CDR1 LGHNT, CDR2 FRNRAP. For the CDR3, the DNA is TGTGCTAGTGGTTTGGCGCCAGGCGGGGGCGGCGACACCTTC. Amino acid sequence: CASGLAPGGGGDTF.

The chain recombines TRBV28 with TRBJ1-6, with TRBD1 as a possible D gene (5 bases). V was cut by 4 bases and J by 8 bases, with 21 bases left in between. The V gene's germline CDR1 is MDHEN and CDR2 SYDVKM. This CDR3 comprises 17 residues. The CDR3 region is CASSSKPTFPGDSPLHF. Written as DNA, the CDR3 is TGTGCCAGCAGTTCTAAACCGACTTTTCCGGGGGATTCACCCCTCCACTTT.

The rearrangement joins TRBV30 to TRBJ1-2, with D possibly matching TRBD1 (6 bases). The CDR3 has 12 residues. Trimming left V 2 bases short and J 4 bases short, with 8 bases between. From germline, CDR1 is GTSNPN and CDR2 SVGIG (reference sequence). The CDR3 here is CAWSPTGYGYTF. The CDR3 region has the DNA TGTGCCTGGAGTCCGACAGGCTATGGCTACACCTTC. Combining the CDR3 with reference TRBV30 and TRBJ1-2 gives the whole variable domain SQTIHQWPATLVQPVGSPLSLECTVEGTSNPNLYWYRQAAGRGLQLLFYSVGIGQISSEVPQNLSASRPQDRQFILSSKKLLLSDSGFYLCAWSPTGYGYTFGSGTRLTVV.

This chain joins TRBV9 and TRBJ2-1, with D unclear. CDR1 and CDR2 from the germline V gene are SGDLS and YYNGEE. This CDR3 is built from 15 residues. Trimming took 0 bases from V and 0 from J, leaving 7 bases between them. In DNA form, the CDR3 reads TGTGCCAGCAGCGTAGGGGCGAGCTCCTACAATGAGCAGTTCTTC. Amino acid sequence: CASSVGASSYNEQFF.

The genes are TRBV7-8 and TRBJ1-1; D uncertain. The CDR3 covers 15 residues. Trimming removed 5 bases at V and 4 bases at J, with 17 bases between. Germline V gene data show CDR1 as SGHVS and CDR2 as FQNEAQ. The CDR3 region is CASSPATLVATEAFF. The CDR3 nucleotides read TGTGCCAGCAGCCCCGCTACTCTCGTAGCCACTGAAGCTTTCTTT.

The chain recombines TRBV24-1 with TRBJ1-2, with 12 bases identical to TRBD1. With V trimmed by 4 bases and J by 6 bases, 5 bases remained unmatched. CDR3 size: 15 residues. Per the germline V gene, CDR1 is KGHDR and CDR2 is SFDVKD. The DNA for the CDR3 is TGTGCCACCAGTGAGGCCGGGACAGGGGGCCATGGCTACACCTTC. This encodes CATSEAGTGGHGYTF.

This clone showed up just once. The V gene is TRBV20-1, the J gene TRBJ2-5; no clear D. The ends were cut back, 3 bases at V and 5 bases at J, with 7 bases in the middle. Germline CDR1 is DFQATT and CDR2 is SNEGSKA (reference sequence). The CDR3 loop spans 11 amino acids. The CDR3 sequence: CSARARETQYF. The DNA of the CDR3 is TGCAGTGCTAGGGCGAGGGAGACCCAGTACTTC.

This clone was observed a few times. This chain connects TRBV5-1 to TRBJ2-1, with 10 bases fitting TRBD1. The CDR3 totals 16 residues. Germline lookup yields CDR1 SGHRS and CDR2 YFSETQ. With V trimmed by 3 bases and J by 6 bases, 9 bases remained unmatched. The DNA of the CDR3 is TGCGCCAGCAGCTACTCCGGGACAGGGGTTGTCAATGAGCAGTTCTTC. Translation gives CASSYSGTGVVNEQFF.

The chain joins TRBV5-3 to TRBJ1-2; D is uncertain. TRBV5-3 is given ORF status, its function remaining uncertain. The V end was cut by 6 bases, the J end by 4 bases, with 13 bases between. The length of the CDR3 is 13 residues. As DNA, the CDR3 is TGTGCCAGAACCCATCTCGGGGTCTATGGCTACACCTTC. This encodes CARTHLGVYGYTF.

V gene TRBV9 combines with J gene TRBJ1-2; 9 bases map to TRBD1. With 0 bases clipped from V and 4 bases from J, the junction kept 4 bases outside the gene matches. CDR1 and CDR2 from the germline V gene are SGDLS and YYNGEE. The CDR3 consists of 15 residues. The CDR3 reads CASSVGQGVGYGYTF. CDR3 bases: TGTGCCAGCAGCGTAGGACAGGGGGTGGGCTATGGCTACACCTTC.

The chain carries TRBV13 and TRBJ2-2; 9 bases map to TRBD2. V dropped 3 bases and J dropped 0; count of bases not matched to a gene: 8. CDR3 size: 18 residues. The germline CDR1 and CDR2 sequences are PRHDT and FYEKMQ (reference sequence). The CDR3 bases are TGTGCCAGCAGCTTGTTTGCAGCTAGCGGGACGAACACCGGGGAGCTGTTTTTT. It codes for CASSLFAASGTNTGELFF.

This clone showed up just a few times. The chain recombines TRBV6-5 with TRBJ2-5; 8 nucleotides agree with TRBD1. Germline V gives CDR1 MNHEY, CDR2 SVGAGI. V lost 6 bases, J lost 5 bases, and 11 bases stayed unmatched. The CDR3 has 15 residues. CDR3 nucleotide sequence: TGTGCCAGCAGAGCCGGCGACAGGGGAAGGGAGACCCAGTACTTC. The encoded protein is CASRAGDRGRETQYF.

This sequence joins TRBV11-3 and TRBJ2-7; a weak D match, TRBD1 (6 bases). The length of the CDR3 is 14 residues. Germline V gene lookup returns CDR1 SGHNT and CDR2 YENEEA. V lost 2 bases to trimming and J lost 3 bases, with 11 bases between them. The CDR3 nucleotides read TGTGCCAGCAGCTTACCAGGACAGCGCTACGAGCAGTACTTC. It is translated as CASSLPGQRYEQYF.

V usage is TRBV10-3 and J usage is TRBJ2-5; tentatively, D is TRBD2 (6 bases). Per the germline V gene, CDR1 is ENHRY and CDR2 is SYGVKD. The CDR3 runs to 13 residues. With 11 bases removed from V and 5 bases from J, the gap between germline ends came to 18 bases. The CDR3 DNA is TGTGCCGCCAGGAGGGGCCTCGGGGAGACCCAGTACTTC. This translates into CAARRGLGETQYF.

The CDR3 DNA is TGTGCCAGCAGCGTTTTCAGCGGGGGTACCGCTAGCACAGATACGCAGTATTTT. The encoded protein is CASSVFSGGTASTDTQYF. The chain links TRBV9 to TRBJ2-3; 8 positions agree with TRBD2. V was pared by 2 bases and J by 0 bases, with 11 bases of the junction left unmatched. CDR1 is SGDLS, CDR2 YYNGEE, per germline. The CDR3 contains 18 residues. The whole variable domain, remainder taken from reference TRBV9 and TRBJ2-3, is DSGVTQTPKHLITATGQRVTLRCSPRSGDLSVYWYQQSLDQGLQFLIQYYNGEERAKGNILERFSAQQFPDLHSELNLSSLELGDSALYFCASSVFSGGTASTDTQYFGPGTRLTVL.

The chain joins TRBV5-1 to TRBJ2-7; 7 bases agree with TRBD2. CDR3 length: 13 amino acids. V gave up 8 bases and J gave up 4 bases; unmatched junction bases: 9. Germline-derived CDR1 and CDR2 are SGHRS and YFSETQ. The CDR3, as DNA: TGCGCCAGTGGAACGGGACTAACATACGAGCAGTACTTC. Its protein product is CASGTGLTYEQYF. Supplemented by reference TRBV5-1 and TRBJ2-7, the full variable domain reads KAGVTQTPRYLIKTRGQQVTLSCSPISGHRSVSWYQQTPGQGLQFLFEYFSETQRNKGNFPGRFSGRQFSNSRSEMNVSTLELGDSALYLCASGTGLTYEQYFGPGTRLTVT.

This chain joins TRBV6-5 and TRBJ1-3, with TRBD1 identical over 10 bases. Germline lookup yields CDR1 MNHEY and CDR2 SVGAGI. This CDR3 comprises 15 residues. Losses at the gene ends were 5 bases for V and 4 bases for J; bases not matched to a gene: 5. In nucleotides, the CDR3 is TGTGCCAGCAGTCGGGACAGGGGAGCAGGAAACACCATATATTTT. Amino acids: CASSRDRGAGNTIYF.

The CDR3 protein is CASSPPTGAISGNTIYF. CDR3 sequence (DNA): TGTGCCAGCTCACCACCTACAGGGGCGATCTCTGGAAACACCATATATTTT. The genes are TRBV18 and TRBJ1-3; TRBD1 matches 7 bases. The CDR3 consists of 17 residues. Germline V gene data show CDR1 as KGHSH and CDR2 as LQKENI. V lost 0 bases and J lost 0; bases outside the gene matches: 5.

The V gene is TRBV19, the J gene TRBJ2-7, with TRBD2 identical over 8 bases. CDR1 and CDR2 (germline): LNHDA, SQIVND (reference sequence). With V trimmed by 3 bases and J by 2 bases, 6 bases remained unmatched. The CDR3 runs 15 residues. The CDR3 DNA follows: TGTGCCAGTAGTATGGTTAGCGGGGCAGCCTACGAGCAGTACTTC. Protein product: CASSMVSGAAYEQYF.

This clone was recorded once. This sequence joins TRBV19 and TRBJ1-2, with D unresolved. The V gene's germline CDR1 is LNHDA and CDR2 SQIVND (reference sequence). Trimming took off 3 bases at V and 4 bases at J, with 12 bases between the two ends. This CDR3 is 14 amino acids long. The chain's CDR3 is CASSIEAKSYGYTF. The CDR3 DNA follows: TGTGCCAGTAGTATCGAGGCGAAGTCCTATGGCTACACCTTC.

V and J are TRBV5-5 and TRBJ2-1, with a weak D call TRBD1 (6 bases). V was shortened by 4 bases and J by 4 bases, with 9 bases between the two germline ends. The CDR3 sequence is 13 residues long. Germline loops: CDR1 SGHKS, CDR2 YYEKEE (reference sequence). The CDR3 bases are TGTGCCAGCAGCAGGACAGAGTACAATGAGCAGTTCTTC. It codes for CASSRTEYNEQFF.

V is TRBV11-3 and J is TRBJ2-1; tentative D call: TRBD2 (6 bases). The CDR3 totals 14 residues. Germline values: CDR1 SGHNT, CDR2 YENEEA. V was trimmed by 3 bases and J by 3 bases, leaving 9 bases between them. This CDR3 reads CASSFRGGYNEQFF. CDR3 DNA: TGTGCCAGCAGCTTTCGGGGAGGCTACAATGAGCAGTTCTTC.

CDR3 sequence reads: CASSPQTLYEQYF. CDR3 nucleotides: TGTGCCAGCAGTCCTCAGACTTTGTACGAGCAGTACTTC. The chain joins TRBV27 to TRBJ2-7; D remains ambiguous. CDR1 MNHEY and CDR2 SMNVEV come from the germline V gene (reference sequence). This CDR3 spans 13 amino acids. The V gene lost 5 bases and the J gene lost 4 bases, with 12 bases spanning the gap.

This clone came up once. V gene TRBV25-1 combines with J gene TRBJ1-6; 12 bases map to TRBD1. The V gene's germline CDR1 is MGHDK and CDR2 SYGVNS. V shed 3 bases, J shed 1 base, and the junction held 4 bases outside the gene matches. CDR3 length: 18 amino acids. This CDR3 reads CASSEGTGGRSYNSPLHF. Here the CDR3 DNA reads TGTGCCAGCAGTGAGGGGACAGGGGGCAGGTCCTATAATTCACCCCTCCACTTT.

This clone is a singleton in its sample. The rearrangement links TRBV5-4 to TRBJ1-3; TRBD1 might be the D (6 bases). V shed 0 bases and J shed 0 bases, with 7 bases lying between them. Germline values: CDR1 SGHNT, CDR2 YYREEE (reference sequence). This CDR3 has 15 residues. The CDR3 region is CASSLGDNSGNTIYF. CDR3 coding DNA: TGTGCCAGCAGCTTGGGGGACAACTCTGGAAACACCATATATTTT. The variable domain in full, completed from reference TRBV5-4 and TRBJ1-3, reads ETGVTQSPTHLIKTRGQQVTLRCSSQSGHNTVSWYQQALGQGPQFIFQYYREEENGRGNFPPRFSGLQFPNYSSELNVNALELDDSALYLCASSLGDNSGNTIYFGEGSWLTVV.

The chain recombines TRBV2 with TRBJ2-1; 10 bases map to TRBD1. The length of the CDR3 is 14 residues. Germline assignment: CDR1 SNHLY and CDR2 FYNNEI. The junction had 6 bases not matched to a gene; V was cut back by 6 bases and J by 7 bases. CDR3 coding DNA: TGTGCCAGCAGCCGGGACAGGGGTTGGAATGAGCAGTTCTTC. Translated, it gives CASSRDRGWNEQFF.